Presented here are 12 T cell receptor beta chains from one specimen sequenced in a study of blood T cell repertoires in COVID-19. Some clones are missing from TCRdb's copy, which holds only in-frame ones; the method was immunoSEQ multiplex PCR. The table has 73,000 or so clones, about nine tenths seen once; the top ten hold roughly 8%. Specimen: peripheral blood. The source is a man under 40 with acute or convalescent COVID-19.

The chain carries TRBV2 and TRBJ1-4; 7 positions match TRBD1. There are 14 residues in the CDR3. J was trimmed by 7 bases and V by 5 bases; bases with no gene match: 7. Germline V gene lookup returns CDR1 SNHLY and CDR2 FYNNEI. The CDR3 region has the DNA TGTGCCAGCAGTAGGGGGACAGCGACTGAAAAACTGTTTTTT. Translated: CASSRGTATEKLFF. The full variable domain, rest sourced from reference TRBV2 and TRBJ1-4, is EPEVTQTPSHQVTQMGQEVILRCVPISNHLYFYWYRQILGQKVEFLVSFYNNEISEKSEIFDDQFSVERPDGSNFTLKIRSTKLEDSAMYFCASSRGTATEKLFFGSGTQLSVL.

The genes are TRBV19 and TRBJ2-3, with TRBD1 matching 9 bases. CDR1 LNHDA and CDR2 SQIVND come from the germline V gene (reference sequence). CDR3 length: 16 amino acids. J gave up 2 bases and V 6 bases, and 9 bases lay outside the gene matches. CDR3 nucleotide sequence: TGTGCCAGTAGGCCCCCGGGACAGGGATTCACAGATACGCAGTATTTT. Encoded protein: CASRPPGQGFTDTQYF.

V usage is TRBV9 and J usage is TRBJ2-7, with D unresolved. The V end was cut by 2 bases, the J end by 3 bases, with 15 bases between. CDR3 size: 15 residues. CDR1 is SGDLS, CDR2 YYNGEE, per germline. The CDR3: CASSVTSTHLYEQYF. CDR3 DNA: TGTGCCAGCAGCGTCACGAGTACCCATCTCTACGAGCAGTACTTC.

The CDR3 protein is CASSIDGRGMYYEQYF. In DNA form, the CDR3 reads TGTGCCAGTAGTATAGATGGGCGGGGCATGTACTACGAGCAGTACTTC. The chain is built from TRBV19 and TRBJ2-7, with a weak D call TRBD2 (6 bases). Germline V gene sequence: CDR1 LNHDA, CDR2 SQIVND (reference sequence). The V end lost 0 bases, the J end lost 3 bases, and 15 bases lay between the germline ends. The CDR3 runs to 16 residues.

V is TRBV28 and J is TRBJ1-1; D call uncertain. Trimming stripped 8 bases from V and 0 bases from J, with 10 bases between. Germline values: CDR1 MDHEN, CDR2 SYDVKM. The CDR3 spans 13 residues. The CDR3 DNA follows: TGTGCCAGCTTGTCAGTCGTGAACACTGAAGCTTTCTTT. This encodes CASLSVVNTEAFF.

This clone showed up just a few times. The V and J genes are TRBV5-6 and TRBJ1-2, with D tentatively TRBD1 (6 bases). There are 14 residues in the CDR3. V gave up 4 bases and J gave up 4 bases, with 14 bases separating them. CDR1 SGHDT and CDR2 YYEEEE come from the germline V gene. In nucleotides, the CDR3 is TGTGCCAGCAGCCTCCGGGACATCCCCTATGGCTACACCTTC. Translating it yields CASSLRDIPYGYTF.

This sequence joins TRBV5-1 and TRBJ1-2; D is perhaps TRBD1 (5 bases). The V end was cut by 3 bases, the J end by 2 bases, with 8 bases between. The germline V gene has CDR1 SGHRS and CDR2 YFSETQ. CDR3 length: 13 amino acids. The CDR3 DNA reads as TGCGCCAGCAGCTCGACAGCCAACTATGGCTACACCTTC. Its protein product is CASSSTANYGYTF.

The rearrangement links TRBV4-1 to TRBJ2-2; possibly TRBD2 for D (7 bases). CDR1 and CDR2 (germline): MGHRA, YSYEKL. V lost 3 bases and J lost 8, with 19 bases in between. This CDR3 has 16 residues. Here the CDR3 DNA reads TGCGCCAGCAGCCATCCGGGGGCGGGAGAGGCAGGGGAGCTGTTTTTT. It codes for CASSHPGAGEAGELFF.

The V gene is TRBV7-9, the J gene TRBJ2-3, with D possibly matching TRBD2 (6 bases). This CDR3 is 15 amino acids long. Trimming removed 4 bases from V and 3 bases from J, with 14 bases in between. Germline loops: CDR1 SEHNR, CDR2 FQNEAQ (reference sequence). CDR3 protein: CASSSLGGGTDTQYF. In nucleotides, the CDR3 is TGTGCCAGCAGCTCTCTGGGGGGTGGGACAGATACGCAGTATTTT.

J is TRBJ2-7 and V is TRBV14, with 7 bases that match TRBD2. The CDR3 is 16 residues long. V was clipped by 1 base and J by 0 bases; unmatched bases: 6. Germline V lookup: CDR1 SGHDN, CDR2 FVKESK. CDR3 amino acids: CASSQARGGPSYEQYF. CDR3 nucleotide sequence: TGTGCCAGCAGCCAAGCTCGCGGGGGACCCTCCTACGAGCAGTACTTC.

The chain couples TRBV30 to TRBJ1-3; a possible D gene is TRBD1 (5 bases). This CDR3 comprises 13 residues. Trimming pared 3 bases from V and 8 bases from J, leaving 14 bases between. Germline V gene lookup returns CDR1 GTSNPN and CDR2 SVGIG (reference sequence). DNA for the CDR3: TGTGCCTGGAGGACGGGGGGAAGCCACACCATATATTTT. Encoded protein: CAWRTGGSHTIYF. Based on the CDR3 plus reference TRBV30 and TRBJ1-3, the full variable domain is SQTIHQWPATLVQPVGSPLSLECTVEGTSNPNLYWYRQAAGRGLQLLFYSVGIGQISSEVPQNLSASRPQDRQFILSSKKLLLSDSGFYLCAWRTGGSHTIYFGEGSWLTVV.

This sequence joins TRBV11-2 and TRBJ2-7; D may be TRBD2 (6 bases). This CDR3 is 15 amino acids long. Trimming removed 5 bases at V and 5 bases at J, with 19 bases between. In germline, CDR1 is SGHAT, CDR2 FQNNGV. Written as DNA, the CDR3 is TGTGCCAGCAGCCCCGGCTACGGGGGTGAGGACGAGCAGTACTTC. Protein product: CASSPGYGGEDEQYF.